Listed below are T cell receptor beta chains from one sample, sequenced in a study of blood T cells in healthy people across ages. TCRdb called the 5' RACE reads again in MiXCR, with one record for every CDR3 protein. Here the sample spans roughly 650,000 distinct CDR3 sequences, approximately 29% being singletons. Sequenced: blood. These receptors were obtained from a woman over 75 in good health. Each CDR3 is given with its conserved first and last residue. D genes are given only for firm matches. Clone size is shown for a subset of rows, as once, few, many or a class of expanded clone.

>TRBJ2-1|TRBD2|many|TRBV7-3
CASSLRASGYNEQFF
TGTGCCAGCAGCTTAAGGGCTAGCGGGTACAATGAGCAGTTCTTC
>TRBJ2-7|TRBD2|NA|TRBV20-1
CSAGGGASSHNEQYF
TGCAGTGCTGGCGGGGGGGCCTCTTCCCACAATGAGCAGTACTTC
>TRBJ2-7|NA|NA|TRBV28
CASAGRAYEQYF
TGTGCCAGCGCGGGCAGGGCCTACGAGCAGTACTTC
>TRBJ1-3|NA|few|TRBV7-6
CASSLGVSGTGNTIYF
TGTGCCAGCAGCTTAGGGGTGTCGGGAACTGGAAACACCATATATTTT
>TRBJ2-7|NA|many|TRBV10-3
CAISGGIGFYEQYF
TGTGCCATCAGTGGGGGGATAGGGTTCTACGAGCAGTACTTC
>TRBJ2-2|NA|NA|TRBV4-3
CASSQLDLNTGELFF
TGCGCCAGCAGCCAACTAGACCTGAACACCGGGGAGCTGTTTTTT
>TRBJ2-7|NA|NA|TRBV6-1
CASSALPGTDTYEQYF
TGTGCCAGCAGTGCCTTACCCGGGACGGATACCTACGAGCAGTACTTC
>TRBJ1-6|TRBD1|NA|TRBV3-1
CASSQTPSGGLSPLHF
TGTGCCAGCAGCCAAACCCCCTCAGGGGGTTTATCACCCCTCCACTTT
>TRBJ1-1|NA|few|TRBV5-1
CASSGGHQGAEAFF
TGCGCCAGCAGCGGGGGACACCAGGGCGCTGAAGCTTTCTTT
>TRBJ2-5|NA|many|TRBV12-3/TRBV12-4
CASSPGQPQETQYF
TGTGCCAGCAGCCCCGGACAGCCTCAAGAGACCCAGTACTTC
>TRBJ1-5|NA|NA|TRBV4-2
CASSQDWQSNRPQHF
TGTGCCAGCAGCCAAGATTGGCAGAGCAATCGGCCCCAGCATTTT
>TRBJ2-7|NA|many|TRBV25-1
CASSAYSSYEQYF
TGTGCCAGCAGTGCATATAGTTCCTACGAGCAGTACTTC
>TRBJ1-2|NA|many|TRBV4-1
CASSQAYGTLPFYTF
TGCGCCAGCAGCCAAGCGTATGGGACCCTGCCATTCTACACCTTC
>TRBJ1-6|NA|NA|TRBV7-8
CASSLNSDSPLHF
TGTGCCAGCAGCTTAAATTCCGATTCACCCCTCCACTTT
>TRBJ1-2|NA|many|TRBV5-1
CASSLGGSYVGYTF
TGCGCCAGCAGCTTAGGCGGGAGCTATGTTGGCTACACCTTC
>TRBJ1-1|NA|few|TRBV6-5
CASSYSSRATEAFF
TGTGCCAGCAGTTACTCTTCTAGGGCCACTGAAGCTTTCTTT
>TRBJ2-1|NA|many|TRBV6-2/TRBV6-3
CASSYGPANEQFF
TGTGCCAGCAGTTACGGGCCAGCCAATGAGCAGTTCTTC
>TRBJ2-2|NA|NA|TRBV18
CASSPPIKAGVANTGELFF
TGTGCCAGCTCACCACCGATCAAGGCAGGGGTGGCGAACACCGGGGAGCTGTTTTTT
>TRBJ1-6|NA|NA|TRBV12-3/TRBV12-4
CAGSLSDNSPLHF
TGTGCCGGCAGCCTTTCGGATAATTCACCCCTCCACTTT
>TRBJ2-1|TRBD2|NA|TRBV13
CASSPRTSGGPRYNEQFF
TGTGCCAGCAGCCCCCGGACTAGCGGGGGGCCGAGGTACAATGAGCAGTTCTTC
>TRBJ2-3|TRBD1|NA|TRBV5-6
CASSQFGQGPTDTQYF
TGTGCCAGCAGCCAATTCGGACAGGGCCCCACAGATACGCAGTATTTT
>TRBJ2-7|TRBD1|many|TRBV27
CASSSYSTGNYEQYF
TGTGCCAGCAGCTCATACTCGACAGGGAACTACGAGCAGTACTTC
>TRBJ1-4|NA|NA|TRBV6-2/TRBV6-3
CASSPGPLEKLFF
TGTGCCAGCAGCCCCGGACCGTTGGAAAAACTGTTTTTT
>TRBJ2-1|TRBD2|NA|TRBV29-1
CSGGGDEQFF
TGCAGCGGTGGGGGGGATGAGCAGTTCTTC
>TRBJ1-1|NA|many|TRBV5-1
CASSTQLNTEAFF
TGCGCCAGCAGCACGCAGCTGAACACTGAAGCTTTCTTT
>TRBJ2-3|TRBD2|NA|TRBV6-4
CASSVDGGAADTQYF
TGTGCCAGCAGTGTCGACGGGGGGGCCGCAGATACGCAGTATTTT
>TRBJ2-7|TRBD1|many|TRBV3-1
CASSQEGQGYSYEQYF
TGTGCCAGCAGCCAAGAAGGACAGGGGTACTCCTACGAGCAGTACTTC
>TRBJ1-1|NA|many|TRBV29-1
CSAQGGAGEAFF
TGCAGCGCACAAGGTGGCGCTGGGGAAGCTTTCTTT
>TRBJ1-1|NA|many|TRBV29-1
CSVEDRGGGAFF
TGCAGCGTTGAAGATCGCGGAGGGGGGGCTTTCTTT
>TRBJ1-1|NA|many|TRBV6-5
CASSYSEVTEAFF
TGTGCCAGCAGTTACTCAGAGGTCACTGAAGCTTTCTTT
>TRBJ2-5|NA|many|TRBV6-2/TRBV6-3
CASSEIETQYF
TGTGCCAGCAGCGAAATAGAGACCCAGTACTTC
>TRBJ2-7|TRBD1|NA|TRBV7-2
CASSWTQGVNEQYF
TGTGCCAGCAGCTGGACGCAGGGGGTGAACGAGCAGTACTTC
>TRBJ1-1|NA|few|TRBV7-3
CASSLGSQNTEAFF
TGTGCCAGCAGTTTGGGCAGCCAGAACACTGAAGCTTTCTTT
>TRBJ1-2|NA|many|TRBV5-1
CASSLPENYGYTF
TGCGCCAGCAGCTTACCAGAGAACTATGGCTACACCTTC
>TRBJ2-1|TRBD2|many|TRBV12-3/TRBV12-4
CASSLSASRGDEQFF
TGTGCCAGCAGTTTATCGGCTAGCCGGGGGGATGAGCAGTTCTTC
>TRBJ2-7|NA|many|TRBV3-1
CASSQEWGSNDEQYF
TGTGCCAGCAGCCAAGAGTGGGGGTCGAACGACGAGCAGTACTTC
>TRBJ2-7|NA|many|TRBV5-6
CASSLIQGSIPEQYF
TGTGCCAGCAGCCTGATACAGGGTTCGATCCCCGAGCAGTACTTC
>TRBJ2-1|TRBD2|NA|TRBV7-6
CASSLETSGSDEQFF
TGTGCCAGCAGCTTAGAGACTAGCGGGAGTGACGAGCAGTTCTTC
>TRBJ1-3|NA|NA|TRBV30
CAWRPDPGNTIYF
TGTGCCTGGAGACCCGACCCTGGAAACACCATATATTTT
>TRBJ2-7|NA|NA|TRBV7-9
CACDRGGKPNYEQYF
TGTGCCTGCGACAGGGGAGGGAAACCTAACTACGAGCAGTACTTC
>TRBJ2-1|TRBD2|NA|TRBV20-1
CSATSGGYNEQFF
TGCAGTGCTACTAGCGGGGGGTACAATGAGCAGTTCTTC
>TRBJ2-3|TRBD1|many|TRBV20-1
CSAPNPETGYSSTDTQYF
TGCAGTGCCCCCAACCCGGAGACAGGGTATTCTAGCACAGATACGCAGTATTTT
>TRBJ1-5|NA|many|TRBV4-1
CASSRTGLGNQPQHF
TGCGCCAGCAGCCGCACGGGCCTAGGGAATCAGCCCCAGCATTTT
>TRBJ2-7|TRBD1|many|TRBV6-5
CASSYPRQGTYEQYF
TGTGCCAGCAGTTACCCGCGACAGGGTACCTACGAGCAGTACTTC
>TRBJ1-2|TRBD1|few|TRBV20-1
CSAGLQGVQGYTF
TGCAGTGCTGGTCTTCAGGGGGTCCAGGGCTACACCTTC
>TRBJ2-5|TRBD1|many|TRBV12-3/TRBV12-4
CASSLGTGGRETQYF
TGTGCCAGCAGTTTAGGGACAGGGGGCAGAGAGACCCAGTACTTC
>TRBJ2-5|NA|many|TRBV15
CATSVGGEETQYF
TGTGCCACCAGCGTAGGTGGAGAAGAGACCCAGTACTTC
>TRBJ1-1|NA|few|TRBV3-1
CASSHSGGNTEAFF
TGTGCCAGCAGCCATTCAGGTGGGAACACTGAAGCTTTCTTT
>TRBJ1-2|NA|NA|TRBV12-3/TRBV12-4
CASSPLWGSDYGYTF
TGTGCCAGCAGTCCTTTGTGGGGATCTGACTATGGCTACACCTTC
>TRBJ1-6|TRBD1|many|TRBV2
CASSGDRVFGNSPLHF
TGTGCCAGCAGTGGGGACAGGGTGTTCGGCAATTCACCCCTCCACTTT
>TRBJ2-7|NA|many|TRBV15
CATSRSSHEQYF
TGTGCCACCAGCAGATCCAGTCACGAGCAGTACTTC
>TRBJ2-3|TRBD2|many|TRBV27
CASSVLAGYTDTQYF
TGTGCCAGCAGTGTACTAGCGGGGTACACAGATACGCAGTATTTT
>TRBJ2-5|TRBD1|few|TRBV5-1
CASSSQGQGTQETQYF
TGCGCCAGCAGCTCCCAGGGACAGGGGACCCAAGAGACCCAGTACTTC
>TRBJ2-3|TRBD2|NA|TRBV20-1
CSAETSGNLLTDTQYF
TGCAGTGCTGAAACTAGCGGGAATTTACTCACAGATACGCAGTATTTT
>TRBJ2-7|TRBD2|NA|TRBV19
CASSTQPLAGRDEQYF
TGTGCCAGTAGTACCCAACCCCTAGCGGGGCGGGATGAGCAGTACTTC
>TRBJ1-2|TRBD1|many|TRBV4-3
CASSQDPSGQGGYGYTF
TGCGCCAGCAGCCAAGATCCCTCGGGACAGGGTGGCTATGGCTACACCTTC
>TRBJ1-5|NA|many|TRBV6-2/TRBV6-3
CASSYATGPQDNQPQHF
TGTGCCAGCAGCTACGCGACGGGGCCACAAGACAATCAGCCCCAGCATTTT
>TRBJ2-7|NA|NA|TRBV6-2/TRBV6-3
CASNGHGNEPLEQYF
TGTGCCAGCAATGGACACGGGAATGAACCCCTCGAGCAGTACTTC
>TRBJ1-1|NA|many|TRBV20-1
CSARVVLAEAFF
TGCAGTGCTAGGGTCGTACTAGCTGAAGCTTTCTTT
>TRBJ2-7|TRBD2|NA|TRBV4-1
CASSLGGTNYYEQYF
TGCGCCAGCAGCCTTGGGGGGACTAACTACTACGAGCAGTACTTC